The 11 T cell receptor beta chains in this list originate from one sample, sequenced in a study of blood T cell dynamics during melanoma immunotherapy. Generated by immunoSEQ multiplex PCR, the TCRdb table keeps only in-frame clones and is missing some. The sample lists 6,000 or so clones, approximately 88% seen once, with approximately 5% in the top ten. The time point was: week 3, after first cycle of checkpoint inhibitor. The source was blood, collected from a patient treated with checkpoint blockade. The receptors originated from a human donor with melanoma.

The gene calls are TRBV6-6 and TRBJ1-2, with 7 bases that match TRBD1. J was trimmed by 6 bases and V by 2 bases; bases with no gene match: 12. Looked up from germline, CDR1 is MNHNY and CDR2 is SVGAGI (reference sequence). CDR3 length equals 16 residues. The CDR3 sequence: CASSYRSSGGENGYTF. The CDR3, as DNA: TGTGCCAGCAGTTACCGTTCCTCAGGGGGGGAAAATGGCTACACCTTC.

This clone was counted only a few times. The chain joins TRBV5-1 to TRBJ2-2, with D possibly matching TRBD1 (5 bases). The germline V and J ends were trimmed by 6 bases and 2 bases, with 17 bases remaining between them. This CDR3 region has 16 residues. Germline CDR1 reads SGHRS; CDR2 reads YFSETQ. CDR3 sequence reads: CASTKDRNTNTGELFF. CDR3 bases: TGCGCCAGCACCAAAGACAGAAACACCAACACCGGGGAGCTGTTTTTT.

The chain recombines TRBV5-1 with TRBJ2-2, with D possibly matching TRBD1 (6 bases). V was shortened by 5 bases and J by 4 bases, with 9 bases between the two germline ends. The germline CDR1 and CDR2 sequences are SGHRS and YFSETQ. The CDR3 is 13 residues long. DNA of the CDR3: TGCGCCAGCAGTTGGGGGCCCACCGGGGAGCTGTTTTTT. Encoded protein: CASSWGPTGELFF.

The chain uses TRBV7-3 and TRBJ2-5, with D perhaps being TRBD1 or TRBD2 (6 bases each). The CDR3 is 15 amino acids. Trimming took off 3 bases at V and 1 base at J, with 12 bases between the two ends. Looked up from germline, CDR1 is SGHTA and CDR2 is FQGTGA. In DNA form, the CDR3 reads TGTGCCAGCAGCTTCGACGGGGGCGGCCAAGAGACCCAGTACTTC. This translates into CASSFDGGGQETQYF.

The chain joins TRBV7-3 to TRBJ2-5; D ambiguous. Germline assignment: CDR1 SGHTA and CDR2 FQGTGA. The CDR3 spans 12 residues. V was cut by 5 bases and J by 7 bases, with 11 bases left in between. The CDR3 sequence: CASSRGEGTQYF. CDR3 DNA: TGTGCCAGCAGCCGAGGAGAAGGGACCCAGTACTTC.

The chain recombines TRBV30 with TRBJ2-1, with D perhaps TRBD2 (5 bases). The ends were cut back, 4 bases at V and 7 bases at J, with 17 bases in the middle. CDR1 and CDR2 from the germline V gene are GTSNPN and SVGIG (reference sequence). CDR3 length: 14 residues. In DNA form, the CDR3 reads TGTGCCTGGAATCCACGGGGAGTAACAAATGAGCAGTTCTTC. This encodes CAWNPRGVTNEQFF.

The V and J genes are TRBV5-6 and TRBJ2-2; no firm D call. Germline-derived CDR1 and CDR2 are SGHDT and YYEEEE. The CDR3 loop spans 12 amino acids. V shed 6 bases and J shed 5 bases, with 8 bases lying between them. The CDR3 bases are TGTGCCAGCAACTATGGTACCGGGGAGCTGTTTTTT. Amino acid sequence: CASNYGTGELFF. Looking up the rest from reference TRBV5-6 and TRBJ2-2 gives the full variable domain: DAGVTQSPTHLIKTRGQQVTLRCSPKSGHDTVSWYQQALGQGPQFIFQYYEEEERQRGNFPDRFSGHQFPNYSSELNVNALLLGDSALYLCASNYGTGELFFGEGSRLTVL.

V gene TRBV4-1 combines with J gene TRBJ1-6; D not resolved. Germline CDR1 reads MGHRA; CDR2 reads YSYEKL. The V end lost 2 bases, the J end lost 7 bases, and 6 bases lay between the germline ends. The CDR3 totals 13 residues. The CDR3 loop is CASSQTANSPLHF. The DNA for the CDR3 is TGCGCCAGCAGCCAAACAGCCAATTCACCCCTCCACTTT.

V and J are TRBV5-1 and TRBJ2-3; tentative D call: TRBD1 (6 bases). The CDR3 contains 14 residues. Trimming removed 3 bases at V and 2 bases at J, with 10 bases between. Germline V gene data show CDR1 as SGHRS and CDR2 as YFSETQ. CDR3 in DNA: TGCGCCAGCAGCTCGACAGGTAACACAGATACGCAGTATTTT. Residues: CASSSTGNTDTQYF.

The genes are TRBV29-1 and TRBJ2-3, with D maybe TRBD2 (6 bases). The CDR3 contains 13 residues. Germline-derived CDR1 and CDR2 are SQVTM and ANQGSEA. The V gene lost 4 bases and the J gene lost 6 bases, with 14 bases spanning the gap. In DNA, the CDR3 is TGCAGCGTTGGGGGAGGTTTTCAGGATACGCAGTATTTT. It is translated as CSVGGGFQDTQYF.

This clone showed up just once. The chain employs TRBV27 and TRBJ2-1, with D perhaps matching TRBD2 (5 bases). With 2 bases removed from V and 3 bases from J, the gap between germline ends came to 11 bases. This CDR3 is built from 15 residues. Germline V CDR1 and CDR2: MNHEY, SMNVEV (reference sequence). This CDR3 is CASSLLPEGYNEQFF. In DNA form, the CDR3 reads TGTGCCAGCAGTTTACTTCCAGAGGGCTACAATGAGCAGTTCTTC.